One sample yielded the 25 T cell receptor beta chains listed below, sequenced in a study of blood T cell repertoires in COVID-19. Assay used: immunoSEQ multiplex PCR; TCRdb lists only in-frame clones, some missing. The sample contains around 250,000 clones, 86% of which appear only once. The sample consisted of peripheral blood. The origin of the receptors is a man aged 55 to 70 with acute or convalescent COVID-19.

The CDR3 loop is CASSPGADDYGYTF. For the CDR3, the DNA is TGTGCCAGCAGCCCTGGGGCGGATGACTATGGCTACACCTTC. The chain recombines TRBV5-4 with TRBJ1-2; possibly TRBD1 for D (5 bases). This CDR3 spans 14 amino acids. The ends were cut back, 4 bases at V and 3 bases at J, with 13 bases in the middle. Germline CDR1 reads SGHNT; CDR2 reads YYREEE (reference sequence).

This clone has just a few counts. The CDR3 bases are TGTGCCAGCAGCTTAGCCGGGGGATATAGCAATCAGCCCCAGCATTTT. It encodes CASSLAGGYSNQPQHF. The rearrangement links TRBV7-2 to TRBJ1-5; D perhaps matches TRBD1 (5 bases). Germline V lookup: CDR1 SGHTA, CDR2 FQGNSA. CDR3 length: 16 residues. Trimming left V 0 bases short and J 0 bases short, with 9 bases between.

The chain couples TRBV4-3 to TRBJ1-3; perhaps TRBD1 as D (5 bases). Trimming took 4 bases from V and 2 from J, leaving 12 bases between them. Germline V gene lookup returns CDR1 LGHNA and CDR2 YSLEER. The CDR3 is made up of 15 amino acids. The DNA of the CDR3 is TGCGCCAGCAGCCCCCAGGGAGGGACTGGAAACACCATATATTTT. Its protein product is CASSPQGGTGNTIYF.

CDR3: CASTEQGSGNTIYF. CDR3 sequence (DNA): TGTGCCAGCACAGAACAGGGATCTGGAAACACCATATATTTT. V gene TRBV28 combines with J gene TRBJ1-3; TRBD1 might be the D (6 bases). Per the germline V gene, CDR1 is MDHEN and CDR2 is SYDVKM. The V gene lost 7 bases and the J gene lost 1 base, with 11 bases spanning the gap. The CDR3 is 14 residues long.

The rearrangement joins TRBV5-1 to TRBJ1-1; possibly TRBD1 for D (6 bases). The CDR3 length is 15 residues. The V and J ends lost 1 base and 2 bases respectively, with 12 bases between them. Germline V gives CDR1 SGHRS, CDR2 YFSETQ. For the CDR3, the DNA is TGCGCCAGCAGCTTGACGGGACAAATTAACACTGAAGCTTTCTTT. Protein sequence: CASSLTGQINTEAFF.

The chain joins TRBV27 to TRBJ2-7, with D hard to call. CDR1 is MNHEY and CDR2 is SMNVEV in the germline V gene (reference sequence). The ends were cut back, 8 bases at V and 1 base at J, with 18 bases in the middle. This CDR3 contains 15 residues. The CDR3 DNA reads as TGTGCCAGCGGCCCACGAGGAGCCTCATCCTACGAGCAGTACTTC. Protein sequence: CASGPRGASSYEQYF.

The chain recombines TRBV30 with TRBJ1-5; TRBD1 is a possible D gene (6 bases). CDR1 is GTSNPN, CDR2 SVGIG, per germline (reference sequence). The CDR3 contains 14 residues. Trimming removed 0 bases at V and 7 bases at J, with 13 bases between. CDR3 in DNA: TGTGCCTGGAGTGTACTACAGGGTGGCCAGCCCCAGCATTTT. Its translation is CAWSVLQGGQPQHF.

The gene calls are TRBV7-2 and TRBJ1-5, with 8 bases that match TRBD1. V gave up 5 bases and J gave up 2 bases; unmatched junction bases: 8. Germline V gene data show CDR1 as SGHTA and CDR2 as FQGNSA. The CDR3 runs 16 residues. DNA of the CDR3: TGTGCCAGCAGCCCAGGGGGCAGGGGAGGCAATCAGCCCCAGCATTTT. Translating gives CASSPGGRGGNQPQHF.

This clone was seen a few times. The chain combines TRBV9 with TRBJ1-2, with D possibly being TRBD1 (6 bases). The V and J ends lost 0 bases and 8 bases respectively, with 14 bases between them. The germline gives CDR1 SGDLS, CDR2 YYNGEE. The CDR3 is 14 residues long. CDR3 nucleotides: TGTGCCAGCAGCGTAGTAACAGGGAGTAGCGGCTACACCTTC. It encodes CASSVVTGSSGYTF.

The genes are TRBV6-5 and TRBJ2-7, with 10 bases identical to TRBD1. Losses at the gene ends were 7 bases for V and 5 bases for J; bases not matched to a gene: 11. The germline gives CDR1 MNHEY, CDR2 SVGAGI. The CDR3 length is 15 residues. DNA of the CDR3: TGTGCCAGCAAGGGGGACAGGGGTGTCACCCACGAGCAGTACTTC. It specifies CASKGDRGVTHEQYF.

The V call is TRBV5-4, the J call TRBJ2-5; D is perhaps TRBD1 (5 bases). The CDR3 runs to 13 residues. Germline CDR1 is SGHNT and CDR2 is YYREEE (reference sequence). The V and J ends lost 1 base and 2 bases respectively, with 6 bases between them. As DNA, the CDR3 is TGTGCCAGCAGCTTGCAGGGTCAAGAGACCCAGTACTTC. It translates to CASSLQGQETQYF.

This chain joins TRBV7-6 and TRBJ2-3; 10 nucleotides agree with TRBD1. The V and J ends lost 4 bases and 3 bases, in that order; junction bases with no gene match: 4. CDR1 is SGHVS, CDR2 FNYEAQ, per germline. The CDR3 spans 15 residues. CDR3 DNA sequence: TGTGCCAGCAGCTGGACAGGGGGATCGACAGATACGCAGTATTTT. It encodes CASSWTGGSTDTQYF. Supplemented by reference TRBV7-6 and TRBJ2-3, the full variable domain reads GAGVSQSPRYKVTKRGQDVALRCDPISGHVSLYWYRQALGQGPEFLTYFNYEAQQDKSGLPNDRFSAERPEGSISTLTIQRTEQRDSAMYRCASSWTGGSTDTQYFGPGTRLTVL.

J is TRBJ2-2 and V is TRBV2, with a weak D call TRBD2 (5 bases). This CDR3 contains 15 residues. Trimming removed 7 bases from V and 2 bases from J, with 14 bases in between. The germline gives CDR1 SNHLY, CDR2 FYNNEI. The CDR3 DNA follows: TGTGCCAGCATCCAAGCGGACTTAAACACCGGGGAGCTGTTTTTT. Its translation: CASIQADLNTGELFF.

This clone showed up just a few times. This chain uses TRBV2 with TRBJ2-5, with TRBD1 identical over 10 bases. The ends lost 6 bases at V and 2 bases at J; junction bases unmatched: 6. The CDR3 extends over 15 amino acids. CDR1 and CDR2 from the germline V gene are SNHLY and FYNNEI. The CDR3 DNA is TGTGCCAGCAGGAGGGACAGGGGTGGACAAGAGACCCAGTACTTC. Translation: CASRRDRGGQETQYF.

V is TRBV5-4 and J is TRBJ2-7, with 12 bases that match TRBD2. This CDR3 is built from 16 residues. Germline CDR1 SGHNT, CDR2 YYREEE (reference sequence). The V segment lost 0 bases and the J segment 2 bases; nucleotides outside the gene matches: 3. The CDR3 coding sequence is TGTGCCAGCAGCTTGGCCACTAGCGGGAGGACCTACGAGCAGTACTTC. This gives the protein CASSLATSGRTYEQYF.

This chain uses TRBV29-1 with TRBJ2-7; 8 bases map to TRBD1. CDR3 length: 12 amino acids. Looked up from germline, CDR1 is SQVTM and CDR2 is ANQGSEA. With 4 bases clipped from V and 2 bases from J, the junction kept 1 base outside the gene matches. The CDR3 DNA sequence: TGCAGCGTTGCGGGACAGGCCTACGAGCAGTACTTC. Translating it yields CSVAGQAYEQYF.

The genes are TRBV11-2 and TRBJ1-1; maybe TRBD1 (5 bases). The V gene lost 1 base and the J gene lost 6 bases, with 15 bases spanning the gap. Germline CDR1 and CDR2: SGHAT and FQNNGV. The CDR3 length is 15 residues. The CDR3 nucleotides read TGTGCCAGCAGCTTAGCGGTCTTCGGGACTTCTGAAGCTTTCTTT. It codes for CASSLAVFGTSEAFF. The whole variable domain, filled in from reference TRBV11-2 and TRBJ1-1, reads EAGVAQSPRYKIIEKRQSVAFWCNPISGHATLYWYQQILGQGPKLLIQFQNNGVVDDSQLPKDRFSAERLKGVDSTLKIQPAKLEDSAVYLCASSLAVFGTSEAFFGQGTRLTVV.

CDR3 amino acids: CASSTRTSGRIYEQYF. CDR3 nucleotide sequence: TGTGCCAGTAGTACCCGGACTAGCGGGAGGATCTACGAGCAGTACTTC. This chain joins TRBV19 and TRBJ2-7; 14 bases are a match to TRBD2. Germline-derived CDR1 and CDR2 are LNHDA and SQIVND (reference sequence). This CDR3 contains 16 residues. V dropped 4 bases and J dropped 3; count of bases not matched to a gene: 5.

In its sample, this clone was seen once. The chain joins TRBV5-3 to TRBJ1-2; maybe TRBD1 (6 bases). TRBV5-3 is marked as an open reading frame, function uncertain. V lost 0 bases and J lost 0, with 9 bases in between. There are 15 residues in the CDR3. The CDR3: CARSLEGEANYGYTF. For the CDR3, the DNA is TGTGCCAGAAGCTTGGAGGGGGAAGCTAACTATGGCTACACCTTC.

The V gene is TRBV28, the J gene TRBJ2-1; TRBD1 matches 12 bases. Unmatched junction bases numbered 9, after V lost 3 bases and J lost 6 bases. This CDR3 is built from 17 residues. From germline, CDR1 is MDHEN and CDR2 SYDVKM. Here the CDR3 DNA reads TGTGCCAGCAGTTTGGGGACAGGGGGCGCCGGTGGCAATGAGCAGTTCTTC. Amino acid sequence: CASSLGTGGAGGNEQFF.

This rearrangement joins TRBV10-3 to TRBJ1-5, with D possibly being TRBD1 (5 bases). V was clipped by 3 bases and J by 2 bases, with 17 bases between them. Germline lookup yields CDR1 ENHRY and CDR2 SYGVKD. This CDR3 spans 17 amino acids. The DNA of the CDR3 is TGTGCCATCAGTGAAACCGACAGAGCCCGGGGCAATCAGCCCCAGCATTTT. Its translation: CAISETDRARGNQPQHF.

The gene calls are TRBV6-5 and TRBJ1-1; no clear D. Trimming took 8 bases from V and 6 from J, leaving 13 bases between them. This CDR3 is 12 amino acids long. Germline CDR1 is MNHEY and CDR2 is SVGAGI. The CDR3 loop reads CASGLRGSEAFF. The CDR3 bases are TGTGCCAGCGGGCTACGGGGATCTGAAGCTTTCTTT.

In nucleotides, the CDR3 is TGTGCCATCAGTGAACAAACGGGAGCTGGGTGGAATGAGCAGTTCTTC. It codes for CAISEQTGAGWNEQFF. The chain employs TRBV10-3 and TRBJ2-1; TRBD2 might be the D (6 bases). CDR3 length: 16 amino acids. V shed 3 bases and J shed 7 bases, with 19 bases lying between them. Germline V CDR1 and CDR2: ENHRY, SYGVKD.

This clone appeared once. The rearrangement uses TRBV29-1 and TRBJ2-7; 7 bases line up with TRBD1. The CDR3 consists of 14 residues. CDR1 is SQVTM, CDR2 ANQGSEA, per germline. V shed 3 bases, J shed 2 bases, and the junction held 7 bases outside the gene matches. The CDR3 spells CSVDTPGQAYEQYF. CDR3 nucleotide sequence: TGCAGCGTTGATACACCCGGACAGGCCTACGAGCAGTACTTC.

The chain joins TRBV5-4 to TRBJ2-3; perhaps TRBD2 as D (5 bases). Germline V gene lookup returns CDR1 SGHNT and CDR2 YYREEE (reference sequence). Trimming removed 6 bases from V and 2 bases from J, with 13 bases in between. The CDR3 loop spans 14 amino acids. The CDR3 nucleotides are TGTGCCAGCACCAAGGAGCGGTCCACAGATACGCAGTATTTT. Translated: CASTKERSTDTQYF. The complete variable domain, with remaining parts taken from reference TRBV5-4 and TRBJ2-3, reads ETGVTQSPTHLIKTRGQQVTLRCSSQSGHNTVSWYQQALGQGPQFIFQYYREEENGRGNFPPRFSGLQFPNYSSELNVNALELDDSALYLCASTKERSTDTQYFGPGTRLTVL.